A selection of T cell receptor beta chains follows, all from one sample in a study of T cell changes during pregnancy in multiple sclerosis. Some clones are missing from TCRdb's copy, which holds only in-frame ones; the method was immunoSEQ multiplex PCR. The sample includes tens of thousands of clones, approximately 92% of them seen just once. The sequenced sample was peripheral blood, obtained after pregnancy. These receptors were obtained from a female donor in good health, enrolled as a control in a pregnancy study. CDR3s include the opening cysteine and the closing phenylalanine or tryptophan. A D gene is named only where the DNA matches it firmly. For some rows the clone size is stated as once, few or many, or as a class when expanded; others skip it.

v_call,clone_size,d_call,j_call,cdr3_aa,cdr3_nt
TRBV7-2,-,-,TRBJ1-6,CASSSEWGRPLHF,TGTGCCAGCAGCTCCGAATGGGGGAGGCCCCTCCACTTT
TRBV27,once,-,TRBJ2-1,CASSLFPGSGYNEQFF,TGTGCCAGCAGTTTGTTTCCGGGGAGCGGCTACAATGAGCAGTTCTTC
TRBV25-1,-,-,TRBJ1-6,CASRWGSGANSPLHF,TGTGCCAGCAGGTGGGGCTCAGGGGCAAATTCACCCCTCCACTTT
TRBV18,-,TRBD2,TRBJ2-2,CASSPRTSGRTQNTGELFF,TGTGCCAGCTCACCTCGAACTAGCGGGAGGACTCAGAACACCGGGGAGCTGTTTTTT
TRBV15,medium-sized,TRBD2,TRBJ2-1,CATSRDSSGSNEQFF,TGTGCCACCAGCAGAGATTCTAGCGGGAGTAATGAGCAGTTCTTC
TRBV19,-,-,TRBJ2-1,CASRAGPGQFF,TGTGCCAGTCGCGCGGGCCCAGGGCAGTTCTTC
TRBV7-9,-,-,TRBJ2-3,CASSLASIASDTQYF,TGTGCCAGCAGCTTAGCGTCGATAGCATCAGATACGCAGTATTTT
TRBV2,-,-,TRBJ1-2,CASQRESGYTF,TGTGCCAGTCAAAGGGAGTCCGGCTACACCTTC
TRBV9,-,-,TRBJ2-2,CASSVQGTGELFF,TGTGCCAGCAGCGTCCAGGGGACCGGGGAGCTGTTTTTT
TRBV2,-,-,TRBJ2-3,CASLLDASTDTQYF,TGTGCCAGCCTTCTAGACGCAAGTACAGATACGCAGTATTTT
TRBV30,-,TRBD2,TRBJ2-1,CAWSVRSGGFYNEQFF,TGTGCCTGGAGTGTACGTAGCGGGGGTTTCTACAATGAGCAGTTCTTC
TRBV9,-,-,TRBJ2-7,CASSVGQGTKREQYF,TGTGCCAGCAGCGTAGGTCAGGGGACGAAGCGGGAGCAGTACTTC
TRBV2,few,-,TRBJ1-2,CASSDQVNYGYTF,TGTGCCAGCAGTGACCAGGTTAACTATGGCTACACCTTC
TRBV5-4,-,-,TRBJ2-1,CASSLGGGRSGNEQFF,TGTGCCAGCAGCTTGGGGGGGGGCCGTTCCGGCAATGAGCAGTTCTTC
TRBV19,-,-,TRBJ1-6,CASVSPGGYSPLHF,TGTGCCAGTGTTTCGCCAGGAGGTTATTCACCCCTCCACTTT
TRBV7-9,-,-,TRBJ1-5,CASSSGQLGQPQHF,TGTGCCAGCAGCTCAGGACAGCTAGGTCAGCCCCAGCATTTT
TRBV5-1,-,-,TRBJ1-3,CASSPGNTIYF,TGCGCCAGCAGCCCGGGAAACACCATATATTTT
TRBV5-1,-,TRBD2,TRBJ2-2,CASSLDSGTAGELFF,TGCGCCAGCAGCTTGGACAGCGGGACGGCCGGGGAGCTGTTTTTT
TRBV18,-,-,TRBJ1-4,CASSPPGRGLYNEKLFF,TGTGCCAGCTCACCCCCGGGCAGGGGCCTCTATAATGAAAAACTGTTTTTT
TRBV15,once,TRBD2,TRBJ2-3,CATSRDRGSGSSGDTQYF,TGTGCCACCAGCAGAGATCGGGGTAGCGGGAGCTCAGGGGATACGCAGTATTTT
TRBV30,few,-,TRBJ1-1,CAGGIQTEAFF,TGTGCGGGGGGTATACAAACTGAAGCTTTCTTT
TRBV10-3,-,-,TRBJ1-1,CAISDQGKAFF,TGTGCCATCAGTGATCAGGGGAAAGCTTTCTTT
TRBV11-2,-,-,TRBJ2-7,CATQGTYEQYF,TGTGCCACCCAGGGTACCTACGAGCAGTACTTC
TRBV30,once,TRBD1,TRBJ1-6,CAYGRGLSYNSPLHF,TGTGCCTACGGGAGGGGGCTATCCTATAATTCACCCCTCCACTTT
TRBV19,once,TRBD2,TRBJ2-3,CASSPPPQGLAVGTQYF,TGTGCCAGTAGTCCCCCCCCTCAGGGACTAGCCGTGGGGACGCAGTATTTT
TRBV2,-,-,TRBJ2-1,CASSPGVYNEQFF,TGTGCCAGCAGTCCAGGGGTCTACAATGAGCAGTTCTTC
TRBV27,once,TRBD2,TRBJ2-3,CASSTRLAGGQHVDTQYF,TGTGCCAGCAGTACCAGACTAGCGGGGGGGCAGCACGTAGATACGCAGTATTTT
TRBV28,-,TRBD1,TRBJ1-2,CASRDRGQGTGYTF,TGTGCCAGCAGGGATAGAGGACAGGGAACAGGCTACACCTTC
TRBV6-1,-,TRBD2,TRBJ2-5,CASSDSAGQTQYF,TGTGCCAGCAGTGATTCAGCGGGGCAGACCCAGTACTTC
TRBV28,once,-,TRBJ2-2,CASSLSSGNTGELFF,TGTGCCAGCAGTTTATCTTCAGGAAACACCGGGGAGCTGTTTTTT
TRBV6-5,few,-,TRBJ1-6,CASTTTGYNSPLHF,TGTGCCAGCACCACAACAGGGTACAATTCACCCCTCCACTTT
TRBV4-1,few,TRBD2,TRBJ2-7,CASSQDLGTRLVQYF,TGCGCCAGCAGCCAAGATTTGGGGACTAGGCTTGTGCAGTACTTC
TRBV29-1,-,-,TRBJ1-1,CSASGSLGTEAFF,TGCAGCGCCTCAGGGTCGTTGGGCACTGAAGCTTTCTTT
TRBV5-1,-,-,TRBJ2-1,CASSLSQNYNEQFF,TGCGCCAGCAGCTTGTCACAGAATTACAATGAGCAGTTCTTC
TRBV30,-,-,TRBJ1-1,CAWSAIRRERNTEAFF,TGTGCCTGGAGCGCTATACGGAGGGAAAGGAACACTGAAGCTTTCTTT
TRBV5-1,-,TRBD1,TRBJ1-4,CASSSGDRNNEKLFF,TGCGCCAGCAGCTCCGGGGACAGGAATAATGAAAAACTGTTTTTT
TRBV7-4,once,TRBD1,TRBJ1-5,CASLGDRGFTLGQPQHF,TGTGCCAGCTTGGGGGACAGGGGTTTTACGCTTGGTCAGCCCCAGCATTTT
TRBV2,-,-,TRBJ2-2,CASSVAGAGAGELFF,TGTGCCAGCAGTGTGGCGGGAGCAGGGGCCGGGGAGCTGTTTTTT